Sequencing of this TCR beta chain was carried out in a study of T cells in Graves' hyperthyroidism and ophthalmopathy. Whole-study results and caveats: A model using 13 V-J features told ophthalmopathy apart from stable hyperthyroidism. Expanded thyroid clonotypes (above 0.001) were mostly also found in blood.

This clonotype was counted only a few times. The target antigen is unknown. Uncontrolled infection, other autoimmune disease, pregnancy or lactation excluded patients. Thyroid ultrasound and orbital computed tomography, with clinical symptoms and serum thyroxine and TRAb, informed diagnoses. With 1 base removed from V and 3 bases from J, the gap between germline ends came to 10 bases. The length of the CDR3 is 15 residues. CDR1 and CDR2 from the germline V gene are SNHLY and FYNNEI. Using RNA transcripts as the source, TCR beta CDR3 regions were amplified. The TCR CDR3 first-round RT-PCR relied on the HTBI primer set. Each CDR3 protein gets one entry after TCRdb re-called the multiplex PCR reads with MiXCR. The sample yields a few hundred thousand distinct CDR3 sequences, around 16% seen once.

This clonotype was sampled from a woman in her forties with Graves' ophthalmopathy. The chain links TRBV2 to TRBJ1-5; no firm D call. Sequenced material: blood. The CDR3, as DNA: TGTGCCAGCAGTGAAGAGGCAGCCTACAATCAGCCCCAGCATTTT. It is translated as CASSEEAAYNQPQHF.